This entry features one TCR beta chain sequence. This receptor's antigen is unknown. Qualities for individual bases were not recorded, and no much larger clone is one base off. This specimen includes other DNA sequences encoding the same CDR3. The sample comes from a study of T cell responses to AZD1222 COVID-19 vaccine (dated by TCRdb to about 2021). Study-level background: AZD1222 recipients whose second dose came at about 4 weeks and those whose second dose came at about 12 weeks were combined into one group, since spike-specific TCR depth and breadth did not differ between the two schedules. A total of 233 trial participants underwent TCR sequencing, of whom 200 to 220 received two doses of AZD1222 and approximately 25 received two doses of the MenACWY control vaccine. Trial participants were enrolled by age into subgroups of 18-55, 56-69 and 70-plus years, and around 150, 29 and 61 TCR-sequenced participants, respectively, were included in these subgroups. Overall study results and their limits: No day 14 peak-response samples were available, so repertoires were characterized only after the peak T cell response. Participants were mostly white British, with more females than males. The authors suggested clonal diversity may have been underestimated. Conclusions about previously exposed vaccinees are limited because only 6 or 7 AZD1222 recipients were SARS-CoV-2 seropositive at baseline. Nearly half of unique spike-specific TCRs reportedly recognized epitopes outside regions mutated in the B.1.351 and B.1.1.7 variants. After two AZD1222 doses, spike-specific TCR breadth and depth were significantly higher than at day 0 and than in MenACWY recipients. The 56-69-year group was small, and its depth increase did not reach significance, likely because of low power. The vaccine-associated CD4 TCRs covered the entire spike protein, and the dominant responses fell in regions 160-218 and 743-854.

The CDR3 regions of human TCRbeta chains were analyzed by immunosequencing. From the authors' description of their analysis: TCRs in the repertoires were compared against a reference library of SARS-CoV-2-specific TCRs that had been generated with the MIRA antigen-specificity platform. Breadth meant the fraction of unique TCRs that were SARS-CoV-2-associated, whereas depth meant the fraction of total T cells that were SARS-CoV-2-associated. Each spike-specific TCR was assigned to its reactive spike region and to a CD4 or CD8 class using the MIRA data. Log10-transformed breadth and depth values were compared by one-way ANOVA with Sidak's multiple comparisons tests. This immuneACCESS table, as held by TCRdb, lists in-frame sequences with V and J called but not all clones. Of the missing ones, under half trace to an unresolved V gene in checked studies; the others have no known cause. V, J and clone size are those of that table, while D and trimming were read from the DNA. For this sample the table gives under 85,000 clones, of which around 90% were detected only once. Clones ranked in the top ten supply roughly 24% of the sample.

The label giving this sample's time point can be read as: baseline before first vaccination. Vaccinee samples came from UK trials COV001 and COV002, including a single-blind randomized controlled phase 2/3 trial of AZD1222 (ChAdOx1 nCoV-19) in healthy adults. Trial participant PBMC samples were collected at day 0 and day 28 after the second dose for TCRbeta chain sequencing. CDR1 is given as SGHRS and CDR2 as YFSETQ, both from the germline V gene. At the junction V is shortened by 0 bases and J by 2 bases, with 8 bases in between. The CDR3 spans 14 residues, from the cysteine through the phenylalanine. Only the CDR3 DNA is retained, 42 bases long and in frame from the first base.

The clonotype comes from an adult in good health. The input for sequencing was peripheral blood, taken on day 0 of AZD1222 vaccination. This chain joins TRBV5-1 to TRBJ1-1; a tentative D call is TRBD1 (5 bases match). The DNA sequence follows: TGCGCCAGCAGCTTGGCCGGGGGAAACACTGAAGCTTTCTTT. Its amino acids are CASSLAGGNTEAFF. Outside the CDR3, residues come from the reference TRBV5-1 and TRBJ1-1 proteins, so the full variable domain is: KAGVTQTPRYLIKTRGQQVTLSCSPISGHRSVSWYQQTPGQGLQFLFEYFSETQRNKGNFPGRFSGRQFSNSRSEMNVSTLELGDSALYLCASSLAGGNTEAFFGQGTRLTVV.